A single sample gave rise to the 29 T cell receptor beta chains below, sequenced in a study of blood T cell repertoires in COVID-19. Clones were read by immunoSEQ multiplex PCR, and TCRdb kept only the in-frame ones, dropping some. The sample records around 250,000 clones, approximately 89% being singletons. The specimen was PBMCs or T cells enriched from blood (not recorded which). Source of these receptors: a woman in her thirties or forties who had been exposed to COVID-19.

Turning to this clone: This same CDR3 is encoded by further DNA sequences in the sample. CDR3 nucleotides: TGTGCCAGCTCACCGGGACAGGGTAATGAAAAACTGTTTTTT. Translation: CASSPGQGNEKLFF. The chain links TRBV18 to TRBJ1-4; 9 bases match TRBD1. CDR3 length: 14 amino acids. Trimming removed 3 bases from V and 4 bases from J; junction bases left unmatched: 0. Germline V CDR1 and CDR2: KGHSH, LQKENI.

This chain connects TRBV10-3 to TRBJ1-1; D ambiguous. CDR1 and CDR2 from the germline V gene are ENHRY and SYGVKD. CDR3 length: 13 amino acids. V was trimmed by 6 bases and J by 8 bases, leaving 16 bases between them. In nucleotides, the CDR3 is TGTGCCATCAGGGGGATGGAGGCCCACGAAGCTTTCTTT. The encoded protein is CAIRGMEAHEAFF.

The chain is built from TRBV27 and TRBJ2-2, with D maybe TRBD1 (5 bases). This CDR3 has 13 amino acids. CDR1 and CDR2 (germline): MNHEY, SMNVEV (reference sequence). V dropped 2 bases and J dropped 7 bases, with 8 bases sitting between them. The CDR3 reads CASSLRGFGELFF. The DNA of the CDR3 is TGTGCCAGCAGTTTAAGGGGTTTCGGGGAGCTGTTTTTT.

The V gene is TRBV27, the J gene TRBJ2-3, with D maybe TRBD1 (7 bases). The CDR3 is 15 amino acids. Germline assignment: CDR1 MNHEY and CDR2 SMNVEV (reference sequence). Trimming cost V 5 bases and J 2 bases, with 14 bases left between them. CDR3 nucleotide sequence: TGTGCCAGCAGTCCCGCAGGGGGACTCACAGATACGCAGTATTTT. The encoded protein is CASSPAGGLTDTQYF.

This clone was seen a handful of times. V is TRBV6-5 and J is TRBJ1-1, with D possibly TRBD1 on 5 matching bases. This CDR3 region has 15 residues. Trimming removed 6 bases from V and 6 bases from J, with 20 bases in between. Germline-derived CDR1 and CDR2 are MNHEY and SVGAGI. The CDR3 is CASSVDPSGIAEAFF. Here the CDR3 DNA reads TGTGCCAGCAGCGTTGATCCTTCAGGGATCGCTGAAGCTTTCTTT.

This CDR3 is CASSELTGEFYEQYV. CDR3 coding DNA: TGTGCCAGCAGTGAATTGACAGGGGAGTTCTACGAGCAGTACGTC. The chain recombines TRBV2 with TRBJ2-7; 8 bases map to TRBD1. CDR3 length: 15 residues. Germline CDR1 is SNHLY and CDR2 is FYNNEI. V lost 2 bases to trimming and J lost 3 bases; unmatched junction nucleotides: 6.

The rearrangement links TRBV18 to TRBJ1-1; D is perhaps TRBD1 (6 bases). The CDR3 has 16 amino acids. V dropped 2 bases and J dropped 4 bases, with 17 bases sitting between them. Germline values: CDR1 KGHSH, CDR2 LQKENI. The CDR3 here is CASSPTRTVQGTEAFF. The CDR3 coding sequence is TGTGCCAGCTCACCAACGAGGACAGTTCAAGGCACTGAAGCTTTCTTT.

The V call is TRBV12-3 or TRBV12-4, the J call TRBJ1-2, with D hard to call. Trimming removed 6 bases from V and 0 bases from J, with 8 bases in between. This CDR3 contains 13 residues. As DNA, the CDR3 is TGTGCCAGCAGGGCACCCACTAACTATGGCTACACCTTC. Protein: CASRAPTNYGYTF.

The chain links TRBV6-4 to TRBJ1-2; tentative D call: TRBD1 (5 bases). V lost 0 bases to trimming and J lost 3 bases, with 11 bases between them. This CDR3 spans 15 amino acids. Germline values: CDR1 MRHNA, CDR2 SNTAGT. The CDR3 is CASSDSGTGDYGYTF. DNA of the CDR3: TGTGCCAGCAGTGACTCGGGGACTGGTGACTATGGCTACACCTTC.

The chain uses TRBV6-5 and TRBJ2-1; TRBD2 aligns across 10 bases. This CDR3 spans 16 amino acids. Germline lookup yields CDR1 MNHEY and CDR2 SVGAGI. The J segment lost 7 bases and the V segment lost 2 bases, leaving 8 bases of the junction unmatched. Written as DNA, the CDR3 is TGTGCCAGCAGTTACATCCTAGCGGGAGAGGCGAATGAGCAGTTCTTC. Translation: CASSYILAGEANEQFF.

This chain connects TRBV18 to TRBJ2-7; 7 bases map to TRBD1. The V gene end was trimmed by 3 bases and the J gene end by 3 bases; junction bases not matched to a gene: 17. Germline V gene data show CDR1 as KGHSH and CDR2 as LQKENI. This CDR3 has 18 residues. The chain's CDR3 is CASSPQTALPGQIYEQYV. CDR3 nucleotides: TGTGCCAGCTCACCTCAAACCGCACTGCCGGGACAGATCTACGAGCAGTACGTC.

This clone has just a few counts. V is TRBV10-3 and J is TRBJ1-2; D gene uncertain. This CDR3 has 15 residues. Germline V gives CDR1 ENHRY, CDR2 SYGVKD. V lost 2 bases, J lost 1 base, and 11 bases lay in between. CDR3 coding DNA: TGTGCCATCAGTGAGGGGCAGAGCTTTAACTATGGCTACACCTTC. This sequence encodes CAISEGQSFNYGYTF.

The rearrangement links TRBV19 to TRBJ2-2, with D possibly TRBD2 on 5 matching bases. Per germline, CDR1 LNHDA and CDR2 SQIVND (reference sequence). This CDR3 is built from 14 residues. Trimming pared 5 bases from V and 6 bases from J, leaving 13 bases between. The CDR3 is CASSWSGYPGELFF. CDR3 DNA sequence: TGTGCCAGTAGTTGGAGCGGTTATCCCGGGGAGCTGTTTTTT.

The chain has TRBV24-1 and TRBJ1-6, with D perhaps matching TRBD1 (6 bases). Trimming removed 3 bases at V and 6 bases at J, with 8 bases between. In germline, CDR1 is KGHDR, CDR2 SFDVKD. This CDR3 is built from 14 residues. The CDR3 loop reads CATSDGGANSPLHF. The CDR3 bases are TGTGCCACCAGTGATGGGGGGGCTAATTCACCCCTCCACTTT.

The CDR3 is CASSLGDREQFF. The CDR3 bases are TGTGCCAGCAGCTTAGGCGATCGTGAGCAGTTCTTC. The gene calls are TRBV7-8 and TRBJ2-1, with D unresolved. Germline lookup yields CDR1 SGHVS and CDR2 FQNEAQ. This CDR3 region has 12 residues. V was cut by 1 base and J by 9 bases, with 7 bases left in between.

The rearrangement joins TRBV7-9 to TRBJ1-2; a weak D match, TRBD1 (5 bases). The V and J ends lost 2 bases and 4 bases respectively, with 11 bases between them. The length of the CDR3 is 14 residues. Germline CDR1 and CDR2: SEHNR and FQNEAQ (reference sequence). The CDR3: CASSLRGEVYGYTF. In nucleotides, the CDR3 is TGTGCCAGCAGCTTACGGGGGGAAGTCTATGGCTACACCTTC. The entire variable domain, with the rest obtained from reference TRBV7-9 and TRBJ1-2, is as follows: DTGVSQNPRHKITKRGQNVTFRCDPISEHNRLYWYRQTLGQGPEFLTYFQNEAQLEKSRLLSDRFSAERPKGSFSTLEIQRTEQGDSAMYLCASSLRGEVYGYTFGSGTRLTVV.

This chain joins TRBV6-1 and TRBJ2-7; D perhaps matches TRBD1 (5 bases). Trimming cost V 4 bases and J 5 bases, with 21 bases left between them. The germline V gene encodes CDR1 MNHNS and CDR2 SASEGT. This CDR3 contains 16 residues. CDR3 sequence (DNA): TGTGCCAGCAGTGGGTTCGACAGACCCGAAAGTGACGAGCAGTACGTC. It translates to CASSGFDRPESDEQYV.

CDR3 in amino acids: CASSVGRQGLSSSYNEQFF. In DNA, the CDR3 is TGTGCCAGCAGCGTAGGCCGCCAGGGACTTAGCAGCTCCTACAATGAGCAGTTCTTC. The rearrangement joins TRBV7-3 to TRBJ2-1; tentatively, D is TRBD2 (6 bases). CDR1 and CDR2 (germline): SGHTA, FQGTGA. Trimming stripped 5 bases from V and 0 bases from J, with 23 bases between. The CDR3 runs to 19 residues.

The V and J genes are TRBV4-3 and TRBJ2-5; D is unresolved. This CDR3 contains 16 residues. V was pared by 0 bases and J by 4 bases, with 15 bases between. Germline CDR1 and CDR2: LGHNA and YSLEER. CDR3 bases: TGCGCCAGCAGCCAAGAGTCTTGGCTAGGTGGAGAGACCCAGTACTTC. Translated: CASSQESWLGGETQYF.

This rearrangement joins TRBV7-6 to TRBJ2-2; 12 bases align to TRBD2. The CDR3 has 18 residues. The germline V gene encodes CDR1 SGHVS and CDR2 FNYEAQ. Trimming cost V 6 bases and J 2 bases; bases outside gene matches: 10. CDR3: CASSFTGTSGPNTGELFF. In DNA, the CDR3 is TGTGCCAGCAGTTTCACCGGGACTAGCGGGCCAAACACCGGGGAGCTGTTTTTT. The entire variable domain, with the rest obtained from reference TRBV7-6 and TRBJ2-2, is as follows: GAGVSQSPRYKVTKRGQDVALRCDPISGHVSLYWYRQALGQGPEFLTYFNYEAQQDKSGLPNDRFSAERPEGSISTLTIQRTEQRDSAMYRCASSFTGTSGPNTGELFFGEGSRLTVL.

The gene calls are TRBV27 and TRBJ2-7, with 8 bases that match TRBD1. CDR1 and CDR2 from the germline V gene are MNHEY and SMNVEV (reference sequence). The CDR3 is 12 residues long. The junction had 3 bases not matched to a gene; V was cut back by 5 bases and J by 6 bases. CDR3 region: CASSRTGGEQYV. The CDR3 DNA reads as TGTGCCAGCAGTCGAACAGGGGGCGAGCAGTACGTC.

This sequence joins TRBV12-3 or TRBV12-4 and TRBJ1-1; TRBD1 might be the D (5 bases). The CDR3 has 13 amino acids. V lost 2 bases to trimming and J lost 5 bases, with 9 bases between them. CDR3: CASSLMGGTEAFF. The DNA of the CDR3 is TGTGCCAGCAGTTTAATGGGGGGAACTGAAGCTTTCTTT.

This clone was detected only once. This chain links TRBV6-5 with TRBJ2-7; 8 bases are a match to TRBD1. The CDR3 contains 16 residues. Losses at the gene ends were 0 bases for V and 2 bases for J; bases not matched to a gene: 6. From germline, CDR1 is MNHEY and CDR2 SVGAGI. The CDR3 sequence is CASSYSAGQATYEQYF. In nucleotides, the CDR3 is TGTGCCAGCAGTTACTCGGCGGGACAGGCTACCTACGAGCAGTACTTC.

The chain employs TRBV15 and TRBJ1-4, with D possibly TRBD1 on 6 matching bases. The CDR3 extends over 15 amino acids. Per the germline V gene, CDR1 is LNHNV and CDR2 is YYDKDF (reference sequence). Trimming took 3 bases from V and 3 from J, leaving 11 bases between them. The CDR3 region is CATSRGGASNEKLFF. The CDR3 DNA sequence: TGTGCCACCAGCAGGGGGGGGGCTTCTAATGAAAAACTGTTTTTT.

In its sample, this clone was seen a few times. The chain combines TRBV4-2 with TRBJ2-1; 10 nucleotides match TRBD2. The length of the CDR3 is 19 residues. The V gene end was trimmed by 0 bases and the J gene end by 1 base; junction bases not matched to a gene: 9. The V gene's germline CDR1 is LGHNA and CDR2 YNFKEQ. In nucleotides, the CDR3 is TGTGCCAGCAGCCAAGAGTGGGCTAGCGGGAGTGGGTCCTACAATGAGCAGTTCTTC. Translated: CASSQEWASGSGSYNEQFF.

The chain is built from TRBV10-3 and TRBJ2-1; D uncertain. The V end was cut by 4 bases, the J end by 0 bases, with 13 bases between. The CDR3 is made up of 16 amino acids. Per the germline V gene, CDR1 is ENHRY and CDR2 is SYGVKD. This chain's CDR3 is CAISGPRRSSYNEQFF. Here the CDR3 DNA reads TGTGCCATCAGTGGTCCGCGAAGGAGCTCCTACAATGAGCAGTTCTTC.

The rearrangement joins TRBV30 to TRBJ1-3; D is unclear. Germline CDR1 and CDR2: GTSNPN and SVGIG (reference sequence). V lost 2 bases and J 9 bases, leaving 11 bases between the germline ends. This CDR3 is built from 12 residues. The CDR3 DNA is TGTGCCTGGAGTTCCGGGGTGGGCACCATATATTTT. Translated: CAWSSGVGTIYF.

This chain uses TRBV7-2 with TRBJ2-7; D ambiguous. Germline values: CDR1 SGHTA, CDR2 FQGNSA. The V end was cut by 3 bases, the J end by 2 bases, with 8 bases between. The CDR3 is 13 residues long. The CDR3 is CASSLGHPYEQYF. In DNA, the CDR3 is TGTGCCAGCAGCTTGGGCCACCCCTACGAGCAGTACTTC.

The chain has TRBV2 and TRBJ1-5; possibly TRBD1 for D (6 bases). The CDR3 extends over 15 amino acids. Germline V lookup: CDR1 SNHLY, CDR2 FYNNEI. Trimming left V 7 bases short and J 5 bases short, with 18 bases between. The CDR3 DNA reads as TGTGCCAGCATCGAGGTAGGGGGGAGGGATCAGCCCCAGCATTTT. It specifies CASIEVGGRDQPQHF.